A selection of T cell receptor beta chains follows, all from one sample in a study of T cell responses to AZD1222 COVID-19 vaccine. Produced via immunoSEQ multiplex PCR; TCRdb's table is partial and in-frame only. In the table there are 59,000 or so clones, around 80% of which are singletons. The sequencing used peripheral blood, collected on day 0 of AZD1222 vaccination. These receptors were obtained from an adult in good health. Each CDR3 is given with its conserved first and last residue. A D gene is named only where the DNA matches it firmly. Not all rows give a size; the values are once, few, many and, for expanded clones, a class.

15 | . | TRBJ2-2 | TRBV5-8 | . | TGTGCCAGCAGCTTTCAAGGGCAGCTGACCGGGGAGCTGTTTTTT | CASSFQGQLTGELFF
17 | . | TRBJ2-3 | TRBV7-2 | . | TGTGCCAGCAGCTTAGTGTGGAACCAGTACCCCACAGATACGCAGTATTTT | CASSLVWNQYPTDTQYF
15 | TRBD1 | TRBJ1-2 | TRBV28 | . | TGTGCCAGCAGTTTAGGAGACAGGGTAGCGGGCGGCTACACCTTC | CASSLGDRVAGGYTF
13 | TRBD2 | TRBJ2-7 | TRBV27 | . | TGTGCCAGCCGGACTAGCGGCTCCTACGAGCAGTACTTC | CASRTSGSYEQYF
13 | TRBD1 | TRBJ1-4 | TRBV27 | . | TGTGCCAGCAGCGACAGGGCTCGCGAAAAACTGTTTTTT | CASSDRAREKLFF
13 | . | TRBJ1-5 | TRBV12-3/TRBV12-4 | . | TGTGCCAGCAGCCTCATCAGGGAACGGGCCCAGCATTTT | CASSLIRERAQHF
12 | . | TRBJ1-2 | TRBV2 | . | TGTGCCAGCACCGCGTGGAGCCATGGCTACACCTTC | CASTAWSHGYTF
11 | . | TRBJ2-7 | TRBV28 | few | TGTGCCATTCAAGGGCTACACGAGCAGTACTTC | CAIQGLHEQYF
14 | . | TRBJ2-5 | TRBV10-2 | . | TGCGCCAGCCGAAGGGACCGGGCCCAAGAGACCCAGTACTTC | CASRRDRAQETQYF
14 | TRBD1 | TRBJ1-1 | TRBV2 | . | TGTGCCAGCACGGACAGGGCAATGAACACTGAAGCTTTCTTT | CASTDRAMNTEAFF
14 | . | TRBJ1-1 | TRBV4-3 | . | TGCGCCAGCAGCCAAGTTGGAGGGAACACTGAAGCTTTCTTT | CASSQVGGNTEAFF
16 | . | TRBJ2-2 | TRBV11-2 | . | TGTGCCAGCAGCCACGTTGGTGGGGGGCAAGCCGGGGAGCTGTTTTTT | CASSHVGGGQAGELFF
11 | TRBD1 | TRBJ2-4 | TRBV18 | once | TGTGCCAGCTCCCTTGGACAGGTTTTGTACTTC | CASSLGQVLYF
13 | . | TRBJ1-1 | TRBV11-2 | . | TGTGCCAGCAGCTTACTAAGGAACACTGAAGCTTTCTTT | CASSLLRNTEAFF
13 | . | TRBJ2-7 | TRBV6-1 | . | TGTGCCAGCAGTGAGCCAGGGACCCACGAGCAGTACTTC | CASSEPGTHEQYF
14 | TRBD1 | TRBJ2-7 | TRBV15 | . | TGTGCCACCAGCAACAGGGGGCGGCCCTACGAGCAGTACTTC | CATSNRGRPYEQYF
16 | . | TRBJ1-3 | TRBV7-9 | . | TGTGCCAGCAGCTTAGTTCTAGGCAGGGCTGGAAACACCATATATTTT | CASSLVLGRAGNTIYF
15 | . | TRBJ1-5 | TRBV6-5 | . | TGTGCCAGCAGTCGAGTTGGGAATAGCAATCAGCCCCAGCATTTT | CASSRVGNSNQPQHF
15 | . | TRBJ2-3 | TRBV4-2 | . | TGTGCCAGCAGCCCCGGGGACCCGAGCACAGATACGCAGTATTTT | CASSPGDPSTDTQYF
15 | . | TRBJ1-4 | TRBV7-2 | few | TGTGCCAGCCGCCGGGGCTCGGTCAGAGGCGAAAAACTGTTTTTT | CASRRGSVRGEKLFF
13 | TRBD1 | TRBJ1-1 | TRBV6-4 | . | TGTGCCAGCAGTGTAGGCAGGGGGACTGAAGCTTTCTTT | CASSVGRGTEAFF
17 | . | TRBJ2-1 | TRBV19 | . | TGTGCCAGTACACAAAGGAGGAGTCTCCAAACCTACAATGAGCAGTTCTTC | CASTQRRSLQTYNEQFF
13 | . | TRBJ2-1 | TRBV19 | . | TGTGCCAGTAGTATAGGGGACAACAATGAGCAGTTCTTC | CASSIGDNNEQFF
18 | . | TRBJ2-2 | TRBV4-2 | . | TGTGCCAGCAGCCAAGATCGCTTAGGGTCAGGGGCTGCCGGGGAGCTGTTTTTT | CASSQDRLGSGAAGELFF
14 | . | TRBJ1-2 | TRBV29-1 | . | TGCAGCGTTGAGGGGGGTGGGCAGTACTATGGCTACACCTTC | CSVEGGGQYYGYTF
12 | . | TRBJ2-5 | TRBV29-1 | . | TGCAGCGTTGAAGCACGGTCGGTGGCCCAGTACTTC | CSVEARSVAQYF
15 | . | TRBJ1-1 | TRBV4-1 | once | TGCGCCAGCAGCCCTGCCGGGCAAGTGAACACTGAAGCTTTCTTT | CASSPAGQVNTEAFF
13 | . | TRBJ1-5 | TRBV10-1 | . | TGCGCCAGCAGTGACAGTTACAATCAGCCCCAGCATTTT | CASSDSYNQPQHF
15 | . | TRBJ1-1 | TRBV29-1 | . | TGCAGCGTTAGCCGGTCTCCGGCCATGAACACTGAAGCTTTCTTT | CSVSRSPAMNTEAFF
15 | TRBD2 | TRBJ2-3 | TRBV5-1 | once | TGCGCCAGCAGTGACGGTAGCGGGACTGCAGATACGCAGTATTTT | CASSDGSGTADTQYF
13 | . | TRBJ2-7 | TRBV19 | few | TGTGCCAGTAGTATAGTCTGGGGAGGAGAGCAGTACTTC | CASSIVWGGEQYF
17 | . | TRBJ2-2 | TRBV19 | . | TGTGCCAGTAGCTTCCGGGGCTACGAGAGGATAGCCGGGGAGCTGTTTTTT | CASSFRGYERIAGELFF
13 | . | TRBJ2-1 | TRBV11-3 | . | TGTGCCAGCTCTAGCGAGGCCGGCAATGAGCAGTTCTTC | CASSSEAGNEQFF
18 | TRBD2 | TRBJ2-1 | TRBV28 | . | TGTGCCAGCTCCCCACCCTTTAGCGGGAGGCTTGGGTACAATGAGCAGTTCTTC | CASSPPFSGRLGYNEQFF
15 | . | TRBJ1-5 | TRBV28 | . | TGTGCCAGCAGTTTGCCCGGGCCAGGGAATCAGCCCCAGCATTTT | CASSLPGPGNQPQHF
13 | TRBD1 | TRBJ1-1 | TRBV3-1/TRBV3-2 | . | TGTGCCAGTACCGACAGGGGGATCACTGAAGCTTTCTTT | CASTDRGITEAFF
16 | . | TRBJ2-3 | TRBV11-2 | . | TGTGCCAGCAGCTTGAGACTAGGCGCCAGCACAGATACGCAGTATTTT | CASSLRLGASTDTQYF
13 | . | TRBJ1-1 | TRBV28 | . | TGTGCCAGCAGAAAACGGGGGAACACTGAAGCTTTCTTT | CASRKRGNTEAFF
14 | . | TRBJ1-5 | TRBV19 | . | TGTGCCAGTAGCTCCCAGGCAGGCAATCAGCCCCAGCATTTT | CASSSQAGNQPQHF
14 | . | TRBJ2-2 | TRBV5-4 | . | TGTGCCAGCAGCTTTACAGCGGGCACCGGGGAGCTGTTTTTT | CASSFTAGTGELFF
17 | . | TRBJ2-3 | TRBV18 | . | TGTGCCAGCTCACCGTTATACGACAGGTTGCTCACAGATACGCAGTATTTT | CASSPLYDRLLTDTQYF
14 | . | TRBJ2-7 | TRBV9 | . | TGTGCCAGCAGCCCAGTCTCAGGGACCTACGAGCAGTACTTC | CASSPVSGTYEQYF
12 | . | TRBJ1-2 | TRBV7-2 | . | TGTGCCAGCAGCGATCCAGGGCTCGGCTACACCTTC | CASSDPGLGYTF
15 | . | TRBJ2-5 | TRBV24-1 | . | TGTGCCACCAGTGATCCCCTGAGGGCCGGAAAGACCCAGTACTTC | CATSDPLRAGKTQYF
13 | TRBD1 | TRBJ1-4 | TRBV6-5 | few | TGTGCCAGCAGGCCCGGGACAGCCGAAAAACTGTTTTTT | CASRPGTAEKLFF
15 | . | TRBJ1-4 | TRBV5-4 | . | TGTGCCAGCAGCTTGGCGGGGAGAAACAATGAAAAACTGTTTTTT | CASSLAGRNNEKLFF
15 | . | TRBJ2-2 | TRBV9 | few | TGTGCCAGCAGCGTATATCAGGGGGGCACCGGGGAGCTGTTTTTT | CASSVYQGGTGELFF
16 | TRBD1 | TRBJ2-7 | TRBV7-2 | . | TGTGCCAGCAGCTTAGCGGTGGCAGGGGGCGCCTACGAGCAGTACTTC | CASSLAVAGGAYEQYF
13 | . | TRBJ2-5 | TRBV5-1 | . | TGCGCCAGCAGCTTGGCCAGGCAAGAGACCCAGTACTTC | CASSLARQETQYF
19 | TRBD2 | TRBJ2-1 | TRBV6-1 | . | TGTGCCAGCAGTGAAGCGCCACTAGCGGGGGGGCCGAGTTCCAATGAGCAGTTCTTC | CASSEAPLAGGPSSNEQFF
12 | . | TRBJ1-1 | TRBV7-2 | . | TGTGCCAGCAGCTTGATGAACACTGAAGCTTTCTTT | CASSLMNTEAFF
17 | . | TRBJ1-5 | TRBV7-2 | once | TGTGCCAGCAACTTCATCGGAGGGAGGTTCTTTAATCAGCCCCAGCATTTT | CASNFIGGRFFNQPQHF
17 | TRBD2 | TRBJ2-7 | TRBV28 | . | TGTGCCAGCAGAACGCCGGGACTAGCGGGAAGCCGGTACGAGCAGTACTTC | CASRTPGLAGSRYEQYF
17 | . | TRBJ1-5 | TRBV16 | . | TGTGCCAGCAGCCAATCTCTCCGTTATAGGGACAATCAGCCCCAGCATTTT | CASSQSLRYRDNQPQHF
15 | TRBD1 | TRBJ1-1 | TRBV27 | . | TGTGCCAGCAGTTTATCTGGACAGGGAGACACTGAAGCTTTCTTT | CASSLSGQGDTEAFF
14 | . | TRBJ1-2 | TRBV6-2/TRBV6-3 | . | TGTGCCAGCAGTCGCAGGGGTCCTAACTATGGCTACACCTTC | CASSRRGPNYGYTF
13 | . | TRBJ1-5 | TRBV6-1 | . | TGTGCCAGCAGTGATCGAGTGGCGGGCCCCCAGCATTTT | CASSDRVAGPQHF
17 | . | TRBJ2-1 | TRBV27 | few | TGTGCCAGCAGTTTATTTGTTAGCTATAGCTCCTACAATGAGCAGTTCTTC | CASSLFVSYSSYNEQFF
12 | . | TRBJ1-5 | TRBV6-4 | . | TGTGCCAGACCGACTTTGGGGCAGCCCCAGCATTTT | CARPTLGQPQHF
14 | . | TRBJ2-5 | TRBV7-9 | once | TGTGCCAGCAGCTTAGAAGCAGGACAAGAGACCCAGTACTTC | CASSLEAGQETQYF